This T cell receptor (beta chain) comes out of a study of cytomegalovirus exposure and HLA in healthy donors. Using immunoSEQ multiplex PCR, the repertoire was profiled, and TCRdb retains in-frame clones only, with some absent. Here the sample spans over 250,000 clones, 75% to 90% being singletons. Remarks on this clone: Its specificity is not known.

Study-level results: The investigators catalogued 150 or so TCR beta chains as cytomegalovirus-associated. Subsequent analysis revealed that first-cohort TCR clusters tended to co-occur in the 120 or so validation repertoires.

V lost 7 bases, J lost 3 bases, and 18 bases lay in between. CDR3 length: 16 amino acids. Germline V lookup: CDR1 LNHDA, CDR2 SQIVND (reference sequence). Material: PBMCs. This TCR was sampled from a woman aged 25 to 39 in good health and CMV-seropositive. This chain joins TRBV19 and TRBJ2-2; D remains ambiguous. CDR3 sequence: CASTTGWTWDTGELFF. CDR3 DNA: TGTGCCAGTACCACTGGGTGGACCTGGGACACCGGGGAGCTGTTTTTT.